This T cell receptor beta chain was recorded in a study of metastatic and nonmetastatic thyroid tumors. The overall study: The authors compared repertoires across blood and tumor or nodule tissue from malignant and benign thyroid patients.

Per the original data handling: Clinicopathological groups of papillary thyroid cancer showed CDR3 differences that were used to build a distant-metastasis classifier. TCRdb reanalyzed the PCR reads via MiXCR. Clone size and V and J calls follow TCRdb, not the original study. This sample yields about 12,000 clones, of which around a fifth are seen a single time; around 14% belongs to the top ten. This clone was counted between two and nine times. Antigen specificity is unknown. None of the patients had undergone any treatment ahead of thyroid surgery. General observations from the study: Malignant thyroid tumors reportedly exceeded benign nodules significantly in TCR beta diversity, with the difference appearing in blood and tumor.

The CDR3 runs 13 residues. Germline-derived CDR1 and CDR2 are LNHDA and SQIVND (reference sequence). V lost 4 bases to trimming and J lost 8 bases; unmatched junction nucleotides: 6. This sequence originates from a female donor with papillary thyroid cancer or a benign thyroid nodule (not recorded which). Some clones in this sample may be carry-over from other donors' samples. This chain joins TRBV19 and TRBJ1-2, with 8 bases lining up with TRBD1. The sample was adjacent normal tissue. CDR3 coding DNA: TGTGCCAGTAGTAGACAGGGGATTGTAGGCTACACCTTC. As protein: CASSRQGIVGYTF. The complete variable domain, with remaining parts taken from reference TRBV19 and TRBJ1-2, reads DGGITQSPKYLFRKEGQNVTLSCEQNLNHDAMYWYRQDPGQGLRLIYYSQIVNDFQKGDIAEGYSVSREKKESFPLTVTSAQKNPTAFYLCASSRQGIVGYTFGSGTRLTVV.